The clone carrying this T cell receptor beta chain was counted a few times. Its antigen is currently unknown. V was shortened by 4 bases and J by 1 base, with 11 bases between the two germline ends. There are 14 residues in the CDR3. Germline-derived CDR1 and CDR2 are SGHNT and YYREEE (reference sequence). Assay: immunoSEQ multiplex PCR; the TCRdb copy retains only in-frame clones and omits some. Altogether over 100,000 clones are present, roughly 90% being singletons, with the ten largest covering around 20%. The entry originates in a study of T cell responses to AZD1222 COVID-19 vaccine. About the study: Recipients boosted at about 4 weeks or about 12 weeks are pooled. Study-wide findings and caveats: Dominant CD4 TCR responses targeted spike regions 160-218 and 743-854.

The clonotype was recovered from an adult in good health. The rearrangement joins TRBV5-4 to TRBJ1-1; D is uncertain. Sequenced material: peripheral blood, taken on day 0 of AZD1222 vaccination. CDR3 DNA: TGTGCCAGCAGCGCCGAAGTTTCGAACACTGAAGCTTTCTTT. It encodes CASSAEVSNTEAFF.